This T cell receptor beta chain originates from a study of CD8 T cells in Susac syndrome. Reverse transcription of about 0.45 to 1 ug RNA used random hexamers. TCRdb recomputed calls from the immunoSEQ multiplex PCR reads with MiXCR, one row per CDR3 protein. The sample comprises more than 200,000 distinct CDR3 sequences, 90% to 95% of which are singletons, and roughly 0.072% rests with the top ten. The germline CDR1 and CDR2 sequences are KGHSH and LQKENI. The CDR3 contains 17 residues. V gave up 2 bases and J gave up 4 bases; unmatched junction bases: 12. The receptor was derived from a human donor with multiple sclerosis. The sample consisted of CD4+ T cells from PBMCs. The chain joins TRBV18 to TRBJ1-1, with 8 bases that match TRBD1. The CDR3 sequence: CASSPFQGAVGSTEAFF. For the CDR3, the DNA is TGTGCCAGCTCACCATTCCAGGGGGCAGTTGGGAGCACTGAAGCTTTCTTT.